One sample yielded the 29 T cell receptor beta chains listed below, sequenced in a study of OX40 agonist ivuxolimab in advanced cancers. This table comes from immunoSEQ multiplex PCR, and its TCRdb copy is limited to in-frame clones, with some not included. The sample has approximately 76,000 clones; approximately 85% are singletons. The sample in question was CD4+ or CD8+ T cells sorted from blood, obtained in a trial of the OX40 agonist ivuxolimab. The source of these receptors is an adult with an advanced solid tumor such as melanoma, head and neck, liver or kidney cancer.

This sequence joins TRBV4-2 and TRBJ2-1, with TRBD2 matching over 12 bases. V shed 4 bases and J 8 bases; nucleotides not matched to a gene: 6. This CDR3 is 15 amino acids long. Germline-derived CDR1 and CDR2 are LGHNA and YNFKEQ. CDR3 DNA sequence: TGTGCCAGCAGCCTTACGACTAGCGGGAGCCATGAGCAGTTCTTC. Translating it yields CASSLTTSGSHEQFF.

The J gene is TRBJ1-3, the V gene TRBV1; the listed D gene, TRBD1, was not tested against the DNA. TRBV1 is tagged as a pseudogene. This CDR3 comprises 17 residues. The CDR3 region is CTSSHRQGVFSGNTIYF. For the CDR3, the DNA is TGCACCAGCAGCCATCGACAGGGCGTTTTCTCTGGAAACACCATATATTTT.

The rearrangement uses TRBV5-1 and TRBJ1-2, with D hard to call. This CDR3 has 15 amino acids. The V gene's germline CDR1 is SGHRS and CDR2 YFSETQ. Trimming cost V 1 base and J 2 bases, with 12 bases left between them. The CDR3 protein is CASSLNLRENYGYTF. CDR3 in DNA: TGCGCCAGCAGCTTGAATTTGAGGGAGAACTATGGCTACACCTTC.

The V call is TRBV7-9, the J call TRBJ1-5; the D gene is possibly TRBD1 (6 bases). The CDR3 extends over 16 amino acids. The germline gives CDR1 SEHNR, CDR2 FQNEAQ (reference sequence). V was trimmed by 6 bases and J by 7 bases, leaving 22 bases between them. The CDR3 loop is CASSSGQLERGQPQHF. As DNA, the CDR3 is TGTGCCAGCAGTTCTGGACAGCTTGAACGGGGCCAGCCCCAGCATTTT.

This chain uses TRBV2 with TRBJ2-3; 10 positions match TRBD2. The CDR3 is made up of 14 amino acids. Germline-derived CDR1 and CDR2 are SNHLY and FYNNEI. V lost 4 bases and J lost 5; bases outside the gene matches: 3. The CDR3 bases are TGTGCCAGCAGTGTCCAGCGGGGGGGAGATACGCAGTATTTT. This gives the protein CASSVQRGGDTQYF.

The chain has TRBV5-6 and TRBJ2-3; TRBD1 or TRBD2 may be the D gene (5 bases each). The CDR3 has 12 amino acids. V lost 2 bases, J lost 5 bases, and 6 bases lay in between. Germline V gene lookup returns CDR1 SGHDT and CDR2 YYEEEE. The CDR3 bases are TGTGCCAGCAGCTTTGGGGGAGATACGCAGTATTTT. Residues: CASSFGGDTQYF.

This chain connects TRBV2 to TRBJ1-1; no clear D. CDR1 SNHLY and CDR2 FYNNEI come from the germline V gene. V was cut by 6 bases and J by 1 base, with 12 bases left in between. The CDR3 is made up of 14 amino acids. CDR3 loop: CASRAQLSNTEAFF. CDR3 nucleotide sequence: TGTGCCAGCAGGGCACAGCTTTCGAACACTGAAGCTTTCTTT.

V gene TRBV4-3 combines with J gene TRBJ1-1; tentatively, D is TRBD1 (6 bases). Germline values: CDR1 LGHNA, CDR2 YSLEER. This CDR3 is built from 14 residues. V was pared by 3 bases and J by 1 base, with 9 bases between. This chain's CDR3 is CASSHSDRNTEAFF. The CDR3 DNA follows: TGCGCCAGCAGCCACTCGGACAGGAACACTGAAGCTTTCTTT.

This clone was seen once. This rearrangement joins TRBV2 to TRBJ2-7; 10 bases are a match to TRBD2. V was clipped by 4 bases and J by 1 base; unmatched bases: 7. CDR1 is SNHLY, CDR2 FYNNEI, per germline. The CDR3 has 16 residues. The CDR3 protein is CASSVASGRGSYEQYF. Here the CDR3 DNA reads TGTGCCAGCAGTGTCGCTAGCGGGAGAGGATCCTACGAGCAGTACTTC.

CDR3 region: CASSRGGQAGNTIYF. The CDR3 coding sequence is TGTGCCAGCTCACGGGGGGGCCAGGCTGGAAACACCATATATTTT. The V and J genes are TRBV18 and TRBJ1-3, with a possible D match to TRBD1 (6 bases). The CDR3 is 15 amino acids. The V end lost 4 bases, the J end lost 2 bases, and 12 bases lay between the germline ends. Per the germline V gene, CDR1 is KGHSH and CDR2 is LQKENI.

V usage is TRBV15 and J usage is TRBJ2-7; 10 nucleotides line up with TRBD2. Per germline, CDR1 LNHNV and CDR2 YYDKDF (reference sequence). With 5 bases clipped from V and 5 bases from J, the junction kept 3 bases outside the gene matches. The CDR3 consists of 13 residues. CDR3: CATSPSGRDEQYF. As DNA, the CDR3 is TGTGCCACCAGCCCGAGCGGGAGGGACGAGCAGTACTTC.

The chain uses TRBV6-5 and TRBJ1-2; D gene ambiguous. Per germline, CDR1 MNHEY and CDR2 SVGAGI. V was cut by 2 bases and J by 4 bases, with 11 bases left in between. The CDR3 has 14 residues. CDR3 loop: CASSYRGGGYGYTF. The CDR3 region has the DNA TGTGCCAGCAGTTACCGGGGTGGTGGCTATGGCTACACCTTC.

The V and J genes are TRBV6-5 and TRBJ2-7; 7 bases match TRBD1. Germline trimming cut 9 bases from V and 3 bases from J; bases unmatched to any gene: 2. Germline V gene sequence: CDR1 MNHEY, CDR2 SVGAGI. The CDR3 spans 11 residues. CDR3 in amino acids: CASRQGYEQYF. The DNA of the CDR3 is TGTGCCAGTCGACAGGGCTACGAGCAGTACTTC.

The genes are TRBV10-3 and TRBJ2-5; 15 nucleotides match TRBD2. Germline V gives CDR1 ENHRY, CDR2 SYGVKD. Germline trimming cut 2 bases from V and 10 bases from J; bases unmatched to any gene: 5. There are 15 residues in the CDR3. The CDR3, as DNA: TGTGCCATCAGTGAGCGGACTAGCGGGAGGGTGGACCAGTACTTC. It encodes CAISERTSGRVDQYF.

This CDR3 reads CASSFGSSEQYF. The CDR3 DNA sequence: TGTGCCAGCAGCTTCGGGAGTAGCGAGCAGTACTTC. The chain uses TRBV7-9 and TRBJ2-7, with D maybe TRBD2 (6 bases). The CDR3 sequence is 12 residues long. V lost 3 bases, J lost 6 bases, and 9 bases lay in between. Germline values: CDR1 SEHNR, CDR2 FQNEAQ (reference sequence).

The chain links TRBV7-8 to TRBJ1-5; D possibly corresponds to TRBD1 (5 bases). Per germline, CDR1 SGHVS and CDR2 FQNEAQ. With 1 base removed from V and 7 bases from J, the gap between germline ends came to 14 bases. The CDR3 loop spans 15 amino acids. The CDR3 DNA reads TGTGCCAGCAGCTTAGAGGGACGGACAAGACAGCCCCAGCATTTT. This gives the protein CASSLEGRTRQPQHF.

This chain uses TRBV9 with TRBJ2-7, with 9 positions matching TRBD2. CDR3 length: 16 residues. V was pared by 0 bases and J by 0 bases, with 4 bases of the junction left unmatched. Germline CDR1 is SGDLS and CDR2 is YYNGEE. The CDR3 is CASSVAPGLASYEQYF. CDR3 DNA: TGTGCCAGCAGCGTAGCTCCGGGACTAGCCTCCTACGAGCAGTACTTC. Full variable domain (rest looked up from reference TRBV9 and TRBJ2-7): DSGVTQTPKHLITATGQRVTLRCSPRSGDLSVYWYQQSLDQGLQFLIQYYNGEERAKGNILERFSAQQFPDLHSELNLSSLELGDSALYFCASSVAPGLASYEQYFGPGTRLTVT.

The V call is TRBV19, the J call TRBJ2-5; the match to TRBD2 covers 8 bases. The V gene's germline CDR1 is LNHDA and CDR2 SQIVND (reference sequence). V lost 5 bases, J lost 3 bases, and 11 bases stayed unmatched. The CDR3 consists of 16 residues. The CDR3 region is CASSSRKGGLEETQYF. DNA of the CDR3: TGTGCCAGTAGTTCTCGCAAGGGGGGACTAGAAGAGACCCAGTACTTC.

This rearrangement joins TRBV5-1 to TRBJ2-2, with TRBD2 matching over 7 bases. CDR3 length: 15 amino acids. Germline CDR1 reads SGHRS; CDR2 reads YFSETQ. Germline trimming cut 4 bases from V and 4 bases from J; bases unmatched to any gene: 7. CDR3 sequence (DNA): TGCGCCAGCAGCAGGGCGGGAGACTCCACCGGGGAGCTGTTTTTT. Its translation: CASSRAGDSTGELFF. Together with reference TRBV5-1 and TRBJ2-2, the CDR3 gives the full variable domain: KAGVTQTPRYLIKTRGQQVTLSCSPISGHRSVSWYQQTPGQGLQFLFEYFSETQRNKGNFPGRFSGRQFSNSRSEMNVSTLELGDSALYLCASSRAGDSTGELFFGEGSRLTVL.

The chain is built from TRBV13 and TRBJ2-1; tentative D call: TRBD2 (5 bases). V was shortened by 0 bases and J by 9 bases, with 15 bases between the two germline ends. CDR1 PRHDT and CDR2 FYEKMQ come from the germline V gene (reference sequence). CDR3 length equals 15 residues. CDR3 DNA: TGTGCCAGCAGCTTAGGGCAAACTAGTTTTACTGAGCAGTTCTTC. It yields the protein CASSLGQTSFTEQFF.

The chain joins TRBV12-5 to TRBJ2-7, with a tentative D call TRBD2 (7 bases). This CDR3 comprises 21 residues. V lost 1 base and J lost 5, with 33 bases in between. Germline CDR1 and CDR2: LGHNT and FRNRAP. The chain's CDR3 is CASGLAYGVDAMRGHPNEQYF. CDR3 DNA sequence: TGTGCTAGTGGTTTGGCATATGGGGTTGACGCAATGCGGGGGCACCCGAACGAGCAGTACTTC.

This rearrangement joins TRBV19 to TRBJ2-7; 9 nucleotides align to TRBD2. Trimming at V came to 5 bases and at J to 5 bases, leaving 10 bases not matched to a gene. CDR1 and CDR2 (germline): LNHDA, SQIVND (reference sequence). The CDR3 totals 15 residues. CDR3 DNA sequence: TGTGCCAGTAGTGTGGGTTTAGCGGGGGTGAACGAGCAGTACTTC. This codes for CASSVGLAGVNEQYF. Variable domain in full (rest from reference TRBV19 and TRBJ2-7): DGGITQSPKYLFRKEGQNVTLSCEQNLNHDAMYWYRQDPGQGLRLIYYSQIVNDFQKGDIAEGYSVSREKKESFPLTVTSAQKNPTAFYLCASSVGLAGVNEQYFGPGTRLTVT.

This chain joins TRBV6-6 and TRBJ1-5, with D uncertain. This CDR3 contains 13 residues. The V and J ends lost 2 bases and 0 bases respectively, with 2 bases between them. Germline V gene data show CDR1 as MNHNY and CDR2 as SVGAGI (reference sequence). DNA for the CDR3: TGTGCCAGCAGTTACAGTAGCAATCAGCCCCAGCATTTT. Its translation is CASSYSSNQPQHF.

The rearrangement joins TRBV30 to TRBJ1-3, with D tentatively TRBD1 (5 bases). Germline loops: CDR1 GTSNPN, CDR2 SVGIG (reference sequence). There are 12 residues in the CDR3. Trimming removed 5 bases from V and 4 bases from J, with 9 bases in between. The CDR3 is CAWDSSGNTIYF. CDR3 nucleotide sequence: TGTGCCTGGGACAGTTCGGGAAACACCATATATTTT.

The chain is built from TRBV6-1 and TRBJ2-4; D possibly corresponds to TRBD2 (6 bases). Germline V gives CDR1 MNHNS, CDR2 SASEGT. This CDR3 has 13 residues. Trimming took off 6 bases at V and 6 bases at J, with 12 bases between the two ends. For the CDR3, the DNA is TGTGCCAGCAGACGCCCGGGAGTAAACATTCAGTACTTC. Protein product: CASRRPGVNIQYF.

The gene calls are TRBV5-1 and TRBJ2-5; D may be TRBD2 (6 bases). The CDR3 is made up of 15 amino acids. V lost 2 bases and J 4 bases, leaving 15 bases between the germline ends. Germline loops: CDR1 SGHRS, CDR2 YFSETQ. DNA of the CDR3: TGCGCCAGCAGCTTCCTGGCGGGGAAAGTAGAGACCCAGTACTTC. It is translated as CASSFLAGKVETQYF.

The chain joins TRBV25-1 to TRBJ2-1, with 14 bases lining up with TRBD2. Unmatched junction bases numbered 3, after V lost 3 bases and J lost 8 bases. This CDR3 contains 15 residues. Germline CDR1 reads MGHDK; CDR2 reads SYGVNS. CDR3 sequence: CASSDGTSGSDEQFF. CDR3 sequence (DNA): TGTGCCAGCAGTGACGGGACTAGCGGGAGCGATGAGCAGTTCTTC.

This chain connects TRBV14 to TRBJ1-2, with 9 bases matching TRBD1. Trimming cost V 4 bases and J 1 base; bases outside gene matches: 4. The germline gives CDR1 SGHDN, CDR2 FVKESK. The CDR3 runs to 15 residues. CDR3 in amino acids: CASSRGTGHNYGYTF. Written as DNA, the CDR3 is TGTGCCAGCAGCCGAGGGACAGGGCATAACTATGGCTACACCTTC. Full variable domain (outside the CDR3, taken from reference TRBV14 and TRBJ1-2): EAGVTQFPSHSVIEKGQTVTLRCDPISGHDNLYWYRRVMGKEIKFLLHFVKESKQDESGMPNNRFLAERTGGTYSTLKVQPAELEDSGVYFCASSRGTGHNYGYTFGSGTRLTVV.

This chain joins TRBV7-2 and TRBJ2-3; 8 bases are shared with TRBD2. This CDR3 is built from 15 residues. Germline CDR1 SGHTA, CDR2 FQGNSA. Trimming cost V 2 bases and J 1 base; bases outside gene matches: 2. The CDR3 DNA reads TGTGCCAGCAGCTTACAAGCGGGAGGCACAGATACGCAGTATTTT. Translated, it gives CASSLQAGGTDTQYF.